This T cell receptor (beta chain) was identified during a study of blood T cell repertoires in COVID-19. Original handling: Quantification of nucleated cells was approximated via reference gene primer amplification. Assay: immunoSEQ multiplex PCR; the TCRdb copy retains only in-frame clones and omits some. Clonal size and the V and J genes are those of that table, whereas D and trimming came from the DNA. The repertoire has tens of thousands of clones, around 80% of them found once; the top ten carry around a sixth. This CDR3 region has 15 residues. CDR1 and CDR2 from the germline V gene are MNHEY and SVGAGI. The J segment lost 9 bases and the V segment lost 5 bases, leaving 8 bases of the junction unmatched.

The sample comprised peripheral blood. The rearrangement joins TRBV6-5 to TRBJ1-6, with 9 bases identical to TRBD1. The TCR comes from a woman older than 75 with active or convalescent COVID-19. The CDR3 DNA follows: TGTGCCAGCAGTCAATTTACAGGGGGCACTTCACCCCTCCACTTT. It is translated as CASSQFTGGTSPLHF.